This T cell receptor (beta chain) emerged from a study of blood T cells in healthy people across ages. Study-wide findings and caveats: Older age went with lower TCR beta diversity per million T cells, in a roughly linear way.

CDR1 DFQATT and CDR2 SNEGSKA come from the germline V gene (reference sequence). Trimming took off 2 bases at V and 8 bases at J, with 15 bases between the two ends. The CDR3 runs to 13 residues. PCR was performed a second time for roughly 7 to 11 cycles using a sample-barcoded 5' primer and a J-beta primer mix. TCRdb used MiXCR to reprocess the 5' RACE reads, holding one entry per CDR3 protein. The table shows about 580,000 distinct CDR3 sequences, with roughly 43% occurring only once. Donors were systemically healthy Caucasian individuals from Russia aged roughly 6 to 100 years. Each sample provided at least 5.5 micrograms of extracted total RNA. This clonotype was picked up a small number of times. Its antigen is unknown.

This receptor was identified in an elderly man in good health. The specimen sequenced was blood. The gene calls are TRBV20-1 and TRBJ1-2, with D perhaps matching TRBD1 (5 bases). The CDR3 region has the DNA TGCAGTGCTAGACCTACATCAGGGTCCGGCTACACCTTC. It translates to CSARPTSGSGYTF.